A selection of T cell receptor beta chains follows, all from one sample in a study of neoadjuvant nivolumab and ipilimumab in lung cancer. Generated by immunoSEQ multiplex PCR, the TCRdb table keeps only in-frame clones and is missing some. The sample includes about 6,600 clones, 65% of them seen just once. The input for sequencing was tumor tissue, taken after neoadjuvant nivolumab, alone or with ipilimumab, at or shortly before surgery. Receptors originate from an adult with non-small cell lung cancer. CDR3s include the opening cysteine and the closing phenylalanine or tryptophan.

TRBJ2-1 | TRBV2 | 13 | CASNPAAYNEQFF
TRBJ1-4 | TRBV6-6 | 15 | CASSFTGTDEEKLFF
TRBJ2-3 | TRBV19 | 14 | CASSNYGRTDTQYF
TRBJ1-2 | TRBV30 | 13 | CAWSRAHQGGYTF
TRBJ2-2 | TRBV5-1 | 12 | CASRWVTGELFF
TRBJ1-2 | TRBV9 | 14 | CASSVEAGGRNPSF
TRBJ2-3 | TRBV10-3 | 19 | CAIRDLAGTSGRTPDTQYF
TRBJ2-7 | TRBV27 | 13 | CASGRWGANEQYF
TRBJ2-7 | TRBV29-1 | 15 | CSVETASGSSYEQYF
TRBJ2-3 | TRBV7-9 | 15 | CASSLGGLGADTQYF
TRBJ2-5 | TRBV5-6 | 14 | CASSSTGYQETQYF
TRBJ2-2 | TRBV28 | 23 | CASSSTFQGALRIGVKNTGELFF